This T cell receptor beta chain was identified in a study of identical twins. Template switching added a universal primer site, and cDNA bore unique molecular identifiers. From the 5' RACE reads, TCRdb called clonotypes with MiXCR, one entry per CDR3 protein. The sample holds 200,000 to 250,000 distinct CDR3 sequences, over 9.5% seen once. V lost 3 bases, J lost 2 bases, and 13 bases lay in between. The CDR3 is 14 amino acids. Germline values: CDR1 SQVTM, CDR2 ANQGSEA. This clonotype was seen more than once but under ten times. Every donor was a healthy Caucasian. Sample: memory T cells sorted from blood. V gene TRBV29-1 combines with J gene TRBJ1-1; D gene ambiguous. The origin of this receptor is a man aged 50-60 years in good health. The DNA for the CDR3 is TGCAGCGTTGAGGTATCGGGCCTAAACACTGAAGCTTTCTTT. It translates to CSVEVSGLNTEAFF.